A single sample gave rise to the 21 T cell receptor beta chains below, sequenced in a study of blood T cell repertoires in COVID-19. Produced via immunoSEQ multiplex PCR; TCRdb's table is partial and in-frame only. The table has 35,000 to 45,000 clones, approximately 88% seen once. The specimen sequenced was peripheral blood. These receptors all stem from a human donor in a cohort sampled during active COVID-19.

This sequence joins TRBV11-3 and TRBJ2-1; 7 bases agree with TRBD1. Germline loops: CDR1 SGHNT, CDR2 YENEEA. The V and J ends lost 1 base and 1 base, in that order; junction bases with no gene match: 7. This CDR3 spans 17 amino acids. CDR3 protein: CASSLGHPRGSYNEQFF. Here the CDR3 DNA reads TGTGCCAGCAGCTTAGGCCACCCCAGGGGGTCCTACAATGAGCAGTTCTTC.

This chain connects TRBV7-2 to TRBJ2-3, with 11 bases identical to TRBD2. The germline CDR1 and CDR2 sequences are SGHTA and FQGNSA. This CDR3 region has 15 residues. The V and J ends lost 4 bases and 8 bases, in that order; junction bases with no gene match: 8. Written as DNA, the CDR3 is TGTGCCAGCAGCTCCCAGACTAGCGGGACCGCTACGCAGTATTTT. Protein: CASSSQTSGTATQYF. Supplemented by reference TRBV7-2 and TRBJ2-3, the full variable domain reads GAGVSQSPSNKVTEKGKDVELRCDPISGHTALYWYRQSLGQGLEFLIYFQGNSAPDKSGLPSDRFSAERTGGSVSTLTIQRTQQEDSAVYLCASSSQTSGTATQYFGPGTRLTVL.

The genes are TRBV28 and TRBJ2-1; TRBD1 matches at 9 bases. The germline gives CDR1 MDHEN, CDR2 SYDVKM. The CDR3 consists of 16 residues. V lost 1 base, J lost 3 bases, and 4 bases stayed unmatched. The CDR3 region is CASSLLGTGNYNEQFF. In nucleotides, the CDR3 is TGTGCCAGCAGTTTATTAGGGACAGGGAACTACAATGAGCAGTTCTTC.

The chain employs TRBV30 and TRBJ2-1; 8 nucleotides align to TRBD2. The germline V gene encodes CDR1 GTSNPN and CDR2 SVGIG (reference sequence). There are 13 residues in the CDR3. The ends lost 0 bases at V and 14 bases at J; junction bases unmatched: 9. The CDR3 spells CAWSVDSSGAKFF. In DNA, the CDR3 is TGTGCCTGGAGTGTAGATAGTAGCGGGGCCAAGTTCTTC.

The chain couples TRBV7-2 to TRBJ1-1, with 9 bases matching TRBD1. Germline CDR1 SGHTA, CDR2 FQGNSA. The CDR3 totals 16 residues. The J segment lost 4 bases and the V segment lost 4 bases, leaving 10 bases of the junction unmatched. CDR3 DNA: TGTGCCAGCAGCTGGGGGACAGGGAGGTCGGGCACTGAAGCTTTCTTT. Translated, it gives CASSWGTGRSGTEAFF.

This clone was counted once. V usage is TRBV6-2 or TRBV6-3 and J usage is TRBJ1-4; D not certain. CDR1 and CDR2 (germline): MNHEY, SVGEGT. This CDR3 contains 15 residues. V lost 2 bases, J lost 0 bases, and 7 bases lay in between. CDR3 DNA: TGTGCCAGCAGTTACAGCCCAACAACTAATGAAAAACTGTTTTTT. This sequence encodes CASSYSPTTNEKLFF.

Regarding this clone: A much more abundant neighbour one base away suggests this may be a read error. The chain links TRBV9 to TRBJ1-5, with 9 bases aligning to TRBD1. Germline V CDR1 and CDR2: SGDLS, YYNGEE. The CDR3 contains 14 residues. V was clipped by 4 bases and J by 5 bases; unmatched bases: 4. CDR3 region: CASSSGQGYQPQHF. The DNA of the CDR3 is TGTGCCAGCAGCTCGGGACAGGGTTATCAGCCCCAGCATTTT.

The chain links TRBV4-1 to TRBJ2-3; TRBD2 matches at 14 bases. Germline loops: CDR1 MGHRA, CDR2 YSYEKL. CDR3 length equals 19 residues. V was pared by 5 bases and J by 1 base, with 11 bases of the junction left unmatched. Here the CDR3 reads CASSVLVTSGRGGTDTQYF. CDR3 sequence (DNA): TGCGCCAGCAGCGTGCTTGTGACTAGCGGGAGGGGCGGCACAGATACGCAGTATTTT.

V is TRBV5-1 and J is TRBJ2-1; D unresolved. Germline V gives CDR1 SGHRS, CDR2 YFSETQ. The CDR3 loop spans 16 amino acids. With 0 bases removed from V and 0 bases from J, the gap between germline ends came to 10 bases. The chain's CDR3 is CASSLALSSSYNEQFF. CDR3 nucleotide sequence: TGCGCCAGCAGCTTGGCCCTGTCCTCCTCCTACAATGAGCAGTTCTTC. The complete variable domain, with remaining parts taken from reference TRBV5-1 and TRBJ2-1, reads KAGVTQTPRYLIKTRGQQVTLSCSPISGHRSVSWYQQTPGQGLQFLFEYFSETQRNKGNFPGRFSGRQFSNSRSEMNVSTLELGDSALYLCASSLALSSSYNEQFFGPGTRLTVL.

V usage is TRBV6-5 and J usage is TRBJ2-4; the D is unclear. The CDR3 spans 15 residues. Per the germline V gene, CDR1 is MNHEY and CDR2 is SVGAGI. Trimming removed 6 bases from V and 0 bases from J, with 12 bases in between. The CDR3 nucleotides read TGTGCCAGCAGGCAGGATCCGATAGCCAAAAACATTCAGTACTTC. Encoded protein: CASRQDPIAKNIQYF.

The gene calls are TRBV7-2 and TRBJ1-5; D is ambiguous. The V gene's germline CDR1 is SGHTA and CDR2 FQGNSA. Trimming took 5 bases from V and 4 from J, leaving 9 bases between them. CDR3 size: 13 residues. The CDR3 region is CASSQSRNQPQHF. The CDR3 DNA reads as TGTGCCAGCAGCCAGTCCCGTAATCAGCCCCAGCATTTT.

The rearrangement joins TRBV6-6 to TRBJ2-1; 7 nucleotides agree with TRBD1. Germline assignment: CDR1 MNHNY and CDR2 SVGAGI (reference sequence). The CDR3 extends over 13 amino acids. V was clipped by 1 base and J by 8 bases; unmatched bases: 2. This chain's CDR3 is CASSYWTGDEQFF. CDR3 nucleotide sequence: TGTGCCAGCAGTTACTGGACAGGCGATGAGCAGTTCTTC.

Within the sample, this clone is medium-sized. V gene TRBV7-9 combines with J gene TRBJ1-2; 8 nucleotides match TRBD1. Germline V gives CDR1 SEHNR, CDR2 FQNEAQ (reference sequence). The length of the CDR3 is 16 residues. Losses at the gene ends were 4 bases for V and 7 bases for J; bases not matched to a gene: 14. Here the CDR3 DNA reads TGTGCCAGCAGCTCAACCCACCCAGACAGGGGAAGTGGCTACACCTTC. Amino acid sequence: CASSSTHPDRGSGYTF.

The chain couples TRBV18 to TRBJ1-2, with 7 bases matching TRBD1. The length of the CDR3 is 14 residues. J gave up 3 bases and V 3 bases, and 4 bases lay outside the gene matches. In germline, CDR1 is KGHSH, CDR2 LQKENI. Here the CDR3 reads CASSPGTDDYGYTF. The CDR3 DNA reads TGTGCCAGCTCACCCGGGACAGATGACTATGGCTACACCTTC.

The chain is built from TRBV4-2 and TRBJ2-7; 7 bases map to TRBD2. CDR3 length equals 15 residues. V shed 2 bases and J 4 bases; nucleotides not matched to a gene: 8. CDR1 LGHNA and CDR2 YNFKEQ come from the germline V gene. The CDR3, as DNA: TGTGCCAGCAGCCAACGTTCGGGACTAAGTTACGAGCAGTACTTC. Its protein product is CASSQRSGLSYEQYF.

This clone was seen a few times. The V gene is TRBV28, the J gene TRBJ1-5, with D tentatively TRBD1 (5 bases). This CDR3 spans 16 amino acids. The V end was cut by 6 bases, the J end by 0 bases, with 15 bases between. Germline lookup yields CDR1 MDHEN and CDR2 SYDVKM. In nucleotides, the CDR3 is TGTGCCAGCAGCCCGGGGGGAAGAGATAGCAATCAGCCCCAGCATTTT. Its protein is CASSPGGRDSNQPQHF.

This chain connects TRBV5-4 to TRBJ2-1, with 8 bases that match TRBD2. Per the germline V gene, CDR1 is SGHNT and CDR2 is YYREEE (reference sequence). Trimming cost V 0 bases and J 8 bases; bases outside gene matches: 1. The CDR3 runs 13 residues. CDR3 DNA sequence: TGTGCCAGCAGCTTGGGCGGGGGGTATGAGCAGTTCTTC. It translates to CASSLGGGYEQFF. Using reference TRBV5-4 and TRBJ2-1 for the parts outside the CDR3, the full variable domain is ETGVTQSPTHLIKTRGQQVTLRCSSQSGHNTVSWYQQALGQGPQFIFQYYREEENGRGNFPPRFSGLQFPNYSSELNVNALELDDSALYLCASSLGGGYEQFFGPGTRLTVL.

V usage is TRBV11-2 and J usage is TRBJ2-1; tentative D call: TRBD2 (5 bases). The length of the CDR3 is 15 residues. The ends were cut back, 7 bases at V and 2 bases at J, with 15 bases in the middle. Germline loops: CDR1 SGHAT, CDR2 FQNNGV. The CDR3 is CASIRGPETYNEQFF. The DNA for the CDR3 is TGTGCCAGCATCCGCGGGCCGGAAACCTACAATGAGCAGTTCTTC. Full variable domain (remainder filled in from reference TRBV11-2 and TRBJ2-1): EAGVAQSPRYKIIEKRQSVAFWCNPISGHATLYWYQQILGQGPKLLIQFQNNGVVDDSQLPKDRFSAERLKGVDSTLKIQPAKLEDSAVYLCASIRGPETYNEQFFGPGTRLTVL.

As concerns this clone: Other DNA sequences within the sample encode an identical CDR3. The J gene is TRBJ1-4, the V gene TRBV5-5; maybe TRBD1 (5 bases). The V gene lost 2 bases and the J gene lost 8 bases, with 22 bases spanning the gap. Germline assignment: CDR1 SGHKS and CDR2 YYEKEE (reference sequence). The CDR3 has 17 residues. The CDR3 DNA follows: TGTGCCAGCAGCTTTCAGATCGGAGGGCAGGGTTTGGAAAAACTGTTTTTT. Translated: CASSFQIGGQGLEKLFF.

The chain carries TRBV7-2 and TRBJ1-2; D is possibly TRBD1 (5 bases). Per germline, CDR1 SGHTA and CDR2 FQGNSA. Trimming shortened V by 1 base and J by 11 bases, and 11 bases separated the two germline ends. The CDR3 has 12 residues. CDR3 coding DNA: TGTGCCAGCAGCTTAGGGGGCAGGGCTTACACCTTC. Its translation is CASSLGGRAYTF.

This chain links TRBV10-3 with TRBJ1-2, with 7 bases aligning to TRBD1. The V gene's germline CDR1 is ENHRY and CDR2 SYGVKD. V lost 6 bases, J lost 2 bases, and 9 bases stayed unmatched. The CDR3 is 15 residues long. CDR3 bases: TGTGCCATCAGCGCCCGGGACAGTTCCAACTATGGCTACACCTTC. Amino acid sequence: CAISARDSSNYGYTF.